The T cell receptor (beta chain) under discussion was sequenced for a study (dated by TCRdb to about 2013). Reads for this sample came from an Illumina Genome Analyzer IIx. TCRdb's own reprocessing of the public reads used fastp at Q25 and MiXCR and kept productive beta chains. Rows are combined by CDR3 protein, so each entry shows the most common genes and DNA. This sample has 12,000 to 15,000 distinct CDR3 sequences in its table, and around 34% of those were observed once. The ten top clones hold about 15% of the sample. This clonotype is judged medium-sized (0.01 to 0.1%). No cognate antigen has been identified for it. No much larger clonotype is one base removed from it; base qualities were not supplied. V lost 0 bases and J lost 6 bases; the stretch between them is 11 bases long. The CDR3 runs 14 residues from the cysteine to the phenylalanine. The only DNA kept is the CDR3, 42 bases in frame from the first base. According to the germline V gene, CDR1 reads LGHNA and CDR2 reads YSLEER.

This receptor chain uses TRBV4-3 and TRBJ1-2, with no reliable assignment of the D segment. The TCR originated in a human donor. The sequenced sample was blood. Read as DNA, the sequence is TGCGCCAGCAGCCAAGATTCGACCAGCCATGGCTACACCTTC. Translation gives CASSQDSTSHGYTF.